This TCR beta chain was identified in a study of blood T cell repertoires in COVID-19. Overall study: Acute and convalescent COVID-19 specimens originated in the United States, Italy and Spain. T cells, B-cell-depleted T cells, or PBMCs provided the cDNA or gDNA that served as material.

As handled by the study authors: Amplification of reference gene primers provided the estimated nucleated cell counts. Method: immunoSEQ multiplex PCR; TCRdb's copy keeps in-frame clones and lacks some. V and J calls plus clone size are reproduced from that table; the DNA served to infer D and trimming. In the table there are about 110,000 clones, around 83% of which are singletons. The clonotype comes from a woman aged 70 to 79 with acute or convalescent COVID-19. The sample taken for sequencing was peripheral blood.

The CDR3 coding sequence is TGTGCCAGCAGTAGGTACAGGGGATCGAACACTGAAGCTTTCTTT. This translates into CASSRYRGSNTEAFF. V usage is TRBV27 and J usage is TRBJ1-1, with 7 bases that match TRBD1. V dropped 5 bases and J dropped 1; count of bases not matched to a gene: 7. This CDR3 spans 15 amino acids. CDR1 is MNHEY and CDR2 is SMNVEV in the germline V gene (reference sequence).